This T cell receptor (beta chain) stems from a study of regulatory and conventional T cells in RAG deficiency. Study findings and constraints: In Omenn syndrome, Treg and Tconv repertoires overlapped >75%. Omenn CD25-high CD127-low cells may be activated cells, not true Tregs. Compared with controls, unique Treg TCR beta sequences dropped about 100-fold in Omenn syndrome and CID/AS.

Genomic DNA came from blood conventional CD4+ T cells gated CD25-low CD127-high. Profiled with immunoSEQ multiplex PCR; TCRdb holds only in-frame clones, not every one. Altogether around 30,000 clones are present, roughly 96% being singletons, with the ten largest covering over 0.15%. With regard to this clone: Its antigen remains unidentified.

This CDR3 spans 14 amino acids. V dropped 3 bases and J dropped 8; count of bases not matched to a gene: 9. CDR1 and CDR2 (germline): SGHRS, YFSETQ. These data also formed part of another study, on regulatory T cells. Turning to that study: The primer mix had 52 TRBV and 13 TRBJ primers. Patient repertoires had restricted TRB V-J pairs and skewed V and J usage, most in Tregs.

The receptor comes from a human donor in good health. Source material: CD25- CD4+ T cells sorted from blood. V is TRBV5-1 and J is TRBJ1-2, with 8 bases matching TRBD1. The CDR3 reads CASSSPGQAGGYTF. The DNA for the CDR3 is TGCGCCAGCAGCTCCCCGGGACAGGCAGGCGGCTACACCTTC.